This TCR beta chain was documented in a study of identical twins. MiXCR was run by TCRdb on the 5' RACE reads, yielding one entry per CDR3 protein. Altogether 400,000 to 650,000 distinct CDR3 sequences are present, roughly 21% being singletons, with the ten largest covering about 0.93%. Study-level findings and limits: The abundant beta clonotypes from cord blood had fewer insertions, and memory repertoires had none of this.

This clonotype showed up just a few times. Its antigen is currently unknown. The CDR3 runs 17 residues. The V gene lost 3 bases and the J gene lost 1 base, with 18 bases spanning the gap. Healthy Caucasians alone served as donors. The same sample was also used in a study of T cells expressing NK-cell markers. That paper notes: Of CD8+ T cells, about 1.0-8% belonged to dominant NKG2C+ clonotypes in roughly 6 donors. Dominance of the CD3+CD56-NKG2C+ fraction by these clonotypes also held in several donors.

This sequence was found in a woman aged 18-30 years in good health. The chain couples TRBV12-3 or TRBV12-4 to TRBJ1-1, with a tentative D call TRBD1 (5 bases). The sequenced sample was CD4+ T cells sorted from blood. The DNA of the CDR3 is TGTGCCAGCAGTTTCGGGGTCGACAGTACTAGGAACACTGAAGCTTTCTTT. Translated: CASSFGVDSTRNTEAFF.